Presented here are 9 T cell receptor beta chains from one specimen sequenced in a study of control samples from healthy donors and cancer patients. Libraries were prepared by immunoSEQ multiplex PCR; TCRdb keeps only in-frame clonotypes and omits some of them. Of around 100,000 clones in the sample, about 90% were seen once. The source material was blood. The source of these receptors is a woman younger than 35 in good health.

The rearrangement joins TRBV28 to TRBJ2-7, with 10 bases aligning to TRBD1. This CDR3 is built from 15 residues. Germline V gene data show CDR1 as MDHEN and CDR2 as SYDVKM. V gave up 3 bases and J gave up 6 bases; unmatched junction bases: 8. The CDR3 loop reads CASSLLGTGEREQYF. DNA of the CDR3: TGTGCCAGCAGTTTGCTCGGGACAGGGGAACGCGAGCAGTACTTC. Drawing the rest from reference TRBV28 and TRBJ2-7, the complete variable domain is DVKVTQSSRYLVKRTGEKVFLECVQDMDHENMFWYRQDPGLGLRLIYFSYDVKMKEKGDIPEGYSVSREKKERFSLILESASTNQTSMYLCASSLLGTGEREQYFGPGTRLTVT.

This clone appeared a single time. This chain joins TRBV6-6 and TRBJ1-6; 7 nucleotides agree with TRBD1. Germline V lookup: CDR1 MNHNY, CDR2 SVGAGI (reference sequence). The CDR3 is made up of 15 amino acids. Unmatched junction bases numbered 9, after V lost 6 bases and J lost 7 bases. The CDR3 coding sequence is TGTGCCAGCAGCTCAGACAGGGCGGAAAATTCACCCCTCCACTTT. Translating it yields CASSSDRAENSPLHF.

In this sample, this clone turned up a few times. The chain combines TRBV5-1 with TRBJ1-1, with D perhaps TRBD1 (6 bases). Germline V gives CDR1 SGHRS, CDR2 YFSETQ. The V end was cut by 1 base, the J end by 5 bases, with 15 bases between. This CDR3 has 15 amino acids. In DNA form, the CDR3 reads TGCGCCAGCAGCTTGAGTGGGGGGCGCGGGACTGAAGCTTTCTTT. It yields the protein CASSLSGGRGTEAFF. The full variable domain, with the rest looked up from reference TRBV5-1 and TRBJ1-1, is KAGVTQTPRYLIKTRGQQVTLSCSPISGHRSVSWYQQTPGQGLQFLFEYFSETQRNKGNFPGRFSGRQFSNSRSEMNVSTLELGDSALYLCASSLSGGRGTEAFFGQGTRLTVV.

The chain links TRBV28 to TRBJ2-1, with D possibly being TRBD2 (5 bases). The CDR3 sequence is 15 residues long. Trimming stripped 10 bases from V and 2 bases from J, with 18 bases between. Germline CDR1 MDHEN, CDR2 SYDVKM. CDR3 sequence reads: CAISRGGGPYNEQFF. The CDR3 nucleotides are TGTGCCATCTCCCGTGGAGGAGGCCCCTACAATGAGCAGTTCTTC.

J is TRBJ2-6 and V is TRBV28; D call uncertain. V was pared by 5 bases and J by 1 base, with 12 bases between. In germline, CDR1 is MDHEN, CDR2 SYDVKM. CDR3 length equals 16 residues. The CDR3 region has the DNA TGTGCCAGCAGTGCCCCCGGCCTTTCTGGGGCCAACGTCCTGACTTTC. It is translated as CASSAPGLSGANVLTF.

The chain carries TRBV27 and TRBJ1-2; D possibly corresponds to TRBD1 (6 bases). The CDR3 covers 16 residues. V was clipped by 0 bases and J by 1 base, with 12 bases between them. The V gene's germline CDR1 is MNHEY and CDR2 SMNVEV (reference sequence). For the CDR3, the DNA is TGTGCCAGCAGTTTATCTACTGGAGGGGGTAACTATGGCTACACCTTC. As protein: CASSLSTGGGNYGYTF.

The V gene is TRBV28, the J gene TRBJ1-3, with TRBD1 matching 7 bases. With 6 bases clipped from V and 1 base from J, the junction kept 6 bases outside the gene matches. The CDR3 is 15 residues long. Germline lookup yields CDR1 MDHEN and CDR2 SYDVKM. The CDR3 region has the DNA TGTGCCAGCAGCCCACAGGGGAAGTCTGGAAACACCATATATTTT. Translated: CASSPQGKSGNTIYF.

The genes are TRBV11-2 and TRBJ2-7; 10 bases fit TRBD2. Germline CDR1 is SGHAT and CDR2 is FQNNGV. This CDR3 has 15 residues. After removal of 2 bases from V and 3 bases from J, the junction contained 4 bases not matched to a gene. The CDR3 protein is CASSLSGLAVYEQYF. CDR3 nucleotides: TGTGCCAGCAGCTTATCCGGACTAGCGGTCTACGAGCAGTACTTC.

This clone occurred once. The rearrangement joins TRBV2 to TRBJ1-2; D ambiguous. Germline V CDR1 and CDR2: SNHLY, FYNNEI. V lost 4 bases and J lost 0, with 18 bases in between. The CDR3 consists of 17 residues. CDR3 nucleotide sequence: TGTGCCAGCAGTGTTGGAGAAGGAAGACCAGCTAACTATGGCTACACCTTC. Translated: CASSVGEGRPANYGYTF. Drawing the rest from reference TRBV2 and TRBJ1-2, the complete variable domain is EPEVTQTPSHQVTQMGQEVILRCVPISNHLYFYWYRQILGQKVEFLVSFYNNEISEKSEIFDDQFSVERPDGSNFTLKIRSTKLEDSAMYFCASSVGEGRPANYGYTFGSGTRLTVV.